One sample yielded the 11 T cell receptor beta chains listed below, sequenced in a study of blood T cell repertoires in COVID-19. Sequenced by immunoSEQ multiplex PCR; TCRdb stores in-frame clones only, minus some. The repertoire includes about 240,000 clones, 75% to 85% of them detected once, and around 5.5% sits in the top ten. The source material was peripheral blood. The receptors originated from a human donor in a cohort sampled during active COVID-19.

This sequence joins TRBV11-3 and TRBJ2-5; 11 nucleotides match TRBD1. Germline CDR1 and CDR2: SGHNT and YENEEA. The CDR3 consists of 14 residues. The V gene end was trimmed by 5 bases and the J gene end by 5 bases; junction bases not matched to a gene: 4. CDR3: CASSTRDRGETQYF. The CDR3 DNA is TGTGCCAGCAGCACCCGGGACAGGGGGGAGACCCAGTACTTC.

The chain carries TRBV7-2 and TRBJ2-3, with TRBD2 matching over 10 bases. The CDR3 length is 15 residues. In germline, CDR1 is SGHTA, CDR2 FQGNSA. V shed 6 bases and J 2 bases; nucleotides not matched to a gene: 5. This CDR3 is CASSSSGGVTDTQYF. CDR3 bases: TGTGCCAGCAGTTCGAGCGGGGGGGTCACAGATACGCAGTATTTT.

The chain uses TRBV29-1 and TRBJ1-5, with 7 positions matching TRBD1. The CDR3 has 13 amino acids. CDR1 and CDR2 from the germline V gene are SQVTM and ANQGSEA. Losses at the gene ends were 2 bases for V and 2 bases for J; bases not matched to a gene: 0. The CDR3 loop is CSVETGGNQPQHF. Here the CDR3 DNA reads TGCAGCGTTGAAACAGGGGGCAATCAGCCCCAGCATTTT.

The chain employs TRBV5-5 and TRBJ1-3; D uncertain. The germline CDR1 and CDR2 sequences are SGHKS and YYEKEE (reference sequence). Trimming took off 2 bases at V and 3 bases at J, with 15 bases between the two ends. CDR3 length: 16 residues. The CDR3 reads CASSLGPGSDGNTIYF. DNA of the CDR3: TGTGCCAGCAGCTTAGGCCCGGGTTCCGATGGAAACACCATATATTTT. Based on the CDR3 plus reference TRBV5-5 and TRBJ1-3, the full variable domain is DAGVTQSPTHLIKTRGQQVTLRCSPISGHKSVSWYQQVLGQGPQFIFQYYEKEERGRGNFPDRFSARQFPNYSSELNVNALLLGDSALYLCASSLGPGSDGNTIYFGEGSWLTVV.

For the CDR3, the DNA is TGTGCCAGCTCGGGACAGGGAAGAGAGACCCAGTACTTC. Encoded protein: CASSGQGRETQYF. V is TRBV11-1 and J is TRBJ2-5; TRBD1 aligns across 9 bases. Germline V gene sequence: CDR1 SGHAT, CDR2 FQDESV (reference sequence). CDR3 length: 13 residues. J lost 4 bases, V lost 8 bases, and 5 bases had no gene match.

The chain couples TRBV12-3 or TRBV12-4 to TRBJ1-4; D perhaps matches TRBD1 (6 bases). The V and J ends lost 7 bases and 8 bases respectively, with 14 bases between them. The CDR3 totals 13 residues. The CDR3 region has the DNA TGTGCCAGCACCCGACAGGAGGAAGAAAAACTGTTTTTT. It is translated as CASTRQEEEKLFF.

The J gene is TRBJ1-1, the V gene TRBV5-8; D is possibly TRBD1 (5 bases). Trimming cost V 0 bases and J 4 bases, with 13 bases left between them. The CDR3 is 15 residues long. The V gene's germline CDR1 is SGHTS and CDR2 YDEGEE. The CDR3 sequence is CASSLEKGRTTEAFF. The CDR3 DNA sequence: TGTGCCAGCAGCTTGGAAAAGGGGCGGACCACTGAAGCTTTCTTT.

This clone showed up just a few times. V usage is TRBV4-1 and J usage is TRBJ2-1; D not certain. The V gene lost 1 base and the J gene lost 2 bases, with 6 bases spanning the gap. This CDR3 comprises 14 residues. Germline CDR1 MGHRA, CDR2 YSYEKL. CDR3 sequence (DNA): TGCGCCAGCAGCCAAGTTCGGGCCTACAATGAGCAGTTCTTC. Protein product: CASSQVRAYNEQFF.

This clone was observed a single time. The genes are TRBV5-1 and TRBJ2-3; 8 nucleotides line up with TRBD1. There are 15 residues in the CDR3. The trim removed 4 bases at V and 2 bases at J, leaving 6 bases unmatched. Per the germline V gene, CDR1 is SGHRS and CDR2 is YFSETQ. CDR3 bases: TGCGCCAGCAGCATCGGGACAGGCAACACAGATACGCAGTATTTT. It yields the protein CASSIGTGNTDTQYF.

The chain links TRBV30 to TRBJ2-5; 9 bases line up with TRBD2. CDR1 is GTSNPN, CDR2 SVGIG, per germline (reference sequence). After removal of 3 bases from V and 2 bases from J, the junction contained 10 bases not matched to a gene. This CDR3 has 16 residues. CDR3 residues: CAWRKGVAGDQETQYF. The CDR3 DNA reads as TGTGCCTGGAGGAAGGGCGTAGCGGGGGATCAAGAGACCCAGTACTTC.

This clone was counted only a few times. The V call is TRBV6-5, the J call TRBJ2-1; TRBD1 is a possible D gene (6 bases). Germline V lookup: CDR1 MNHEY, CDR2 SVGAGI. The CDR3 covers 14 residues. V lost 6 bases to trimming and J lost 9 bases, with 18 bases between them. CDR3 residues: CASSSLRVGGEQFF. The CDR3 coding sequence is TGTGCCAGCAGCTCCCTAAGGGTAGGGGGTGAGCAGTTCTTC.